This entry features one T cell receptor (beta chain) sequence. The antigen remains undetermined. Germline CDR1 and CDR2: SGDLS and YYNGEE. The CDR3 is made up of 13 amino acids. Vbeta (60) and Jbeta (13) primers were used in the PCR. This table comes from immunoSEQ multiplex PCR, and its TCRdb copy is limited to in-frame clones, with some not included. The table includes roughly 150,000 clones, roughly 77% detected once. These data are taken from a study of cytomegalovirus exposure and HLA in healthy donors. General study points: An analysis that was carried out later associated 16,951 TCR beta sequences with HLA alleles at 0.05 false discovery rate. Immune exposure information comprised only CMV serostatus. In vitro experiments confirmed that three CMV-associated chains were specific for CMV antigens. A missense DCLRE1C variant was associated with V- and J-gene trimming of TCR beta chains in a later analysis, and an independent cohort replicated the association.

The material sequenced was PBMCs. The TCR was taken from a woman younger than 30 in good health and CMV-seronegative. The chain employs TRBV9 and TRBJ2-5; D unresolved. The J call is in doubt because the DNA end fits TRBJ2-7 better. CDR3 DNA: TGTGCCAGCAGCGTAGCACTGGGCTACGAGCAGTACTTC. Translating gives CASSVALGYEQYF.